These 21 T cell receptor beta chains share one sample of origin, sequenced in a study of T cells in localized non-small cell lung cancer. Here immunoSEQ multiplex PCR was the method, and the copy in TCRdb shows in-frame clones only, minus some. The sample records over 45,000 clones, roughly 90% being singletons. The sample here was peripheral blood, taken before any cancer treatment. Source of these receptors: a man aged 40 to 75 with stage I squamous cell lung carcinoma.

The chain combines TRBV29-1 with TRBJ2-5; 7 bases are a match to TRBD1. Per germline, CDR1 SQVTM and CDR2 ANQGSEA. Germline trimming cut 3 bases from V and 11 bases from J; bases unmatched to any gene: 6. The CDR3 is 11 residues long. Here the CDR3 reads CSVDEGARQYF. CDR3 DNA sequence: TGCAGCGTTGACGAGGGGGCTCGGCAGTACTTC.

V usage is TRBV4-2 and J usage is TRBJ2-5, with 13 bases identical to TRBD2. V dropped 0 bases and J dropped 3; count of bases not matched to a gene: 7. The CDR3 consists of 18 residues. Looked up from germline, CDR1 is LGHNA and CDR2 is YNFKEQ. This CDR3 reads CASSQDKGLAGREETQYF. CDR3 in DNA: TGTGCCAGCAGCCAAGATAAGGGACTAGCGGGAAGGGAAGAGACCCAGTACTTC.

This sequence joins TRBV5-1 and TRBJ1-2, with 7 bases lining up with TRBD1. Looked up from germline, CDR1 is SGHRS and CDR2 is YFSETQ. The J segment lost 2 bases and the V segment lost 4 bases, leaving 5 bases of the junction unmatched. The CDR3 length is 14 residues. The CDR3 coding sequence is TGCGCCAGCAGCGGCGGAGGGGGCAACTATGGCTACACCTTC. The encoded protein is CASSGGGGNYGYTF.

The J gene is TRBJ2-1, the V gene TRBV5-1; TRBD2 matches at 12 bases. Per the germline V gene, CDR1 is SGHRS and CDR2 is YFSETQ. Trimming at V came to 4 bases and at J to 10 bases, leaving 9 bases not matched to a gene. The CDR3 is made up of 15 amino acids. In DNA form, the CDR3 reads TGCGCCAGCAGCGGGACTAGCGGGTCTTCGGGGGAGCAGTTCTTC. Protein: CASSGTSGSSGEQFF.

The chain combines TRBV6-6 with TRBJ2-5; no clear D gene. Germline values: CDR1 MNHNY, CDR2 SVGAGI (reference sequence). The CDR3 is 15 amino acids. The V gene lost 0 bases and the J gene lost 1 base, with 9 bases spanning the gap. CDR3 DNA: TGTGCCAGCAGTTACTCCGGCCAGCCCCAAGAGACCCAGTACTTC. Protein: CASSYSGQPQETQYF.

This clone was found a few times. The chain combines TRBV7-3 with TRBJ2-3; TRBD2 agrees at 7 bases. This CDR3 is 16 amino acids long. The V and J ends lost 2 bases and 4 bases, in that order; junction bases with no gene match: 9. Per the germline V gene, CDR1 is SGHTA and CDR2 is FQGTGA. The CDR3 reads CASSLWGGSLADTQYF. In DNA form, the CDR3 reads TGTGCCAGCAGCTTATGGGGCGGGAGTTTGGCAGATACGCAGTATTTT.

The rearrangement joins TRBV21-1 to TRBJ2-1; TRBD2 was called by the table and not checked on the DNA. TRBV21-1 is termed a pseudogene. This CDR3 is 15 amino acids long. The CDR3 sequence is CASWGGAKPFNEQFF. CDR3 bases: TGTGCCAGCTGGGGCGGGGCTAAACCGTTCAATGAGCAGTTCTTC.

The count of this clone is one. V and J are TRBV10-3 and TRBJ2-5; TRBD2 matches 11 bases. Germline-derived CDR1 and CDR2 are ENHRY and SYGVKD. V was clipped by 5 bases and J by 4 bases; unmatched bases: 3. This CDR3 contains 14 residues. The DNA of the CDR3 is TGTGCCATCAGTAAGACTAGCGGGATAGAGACCCAGTACTTC. Protein sequence: CAISKTSGIETQYF.

The chain combines TRBV6-5 with TRBJ1-1, with D tentatively TRBD1 (5 bases). The germline CDR1 and CDR2 sequences are MNHEY and SVGAGI. Trimming pared 7 bases from V and 5 bases from J, leaving 14 bases between. This CDR3 has 13 amino acids. This CDR3 reads CASTLGGATEAFF. The CDR3 DNA reads TGTGCCAGCACCTTGGGTGGGGCGACTGAAGCTTTCTTT.

The J gene is TRBJ2-2, the V gene TRBV7-9; 8 positions match TRBD1. Germline V CDR1 and CDR2: SEHNR, FQNEAQ (reference sequence). V was clipped by 2 bases and J by 5 bases; unmatched bases: 7. This CDR3 has 16 amino acids. The CDR3 loop is CASSLSSGQGTGELFF. The CDR3 coding sequence is TGTGCCAGCAGCTTATCCTCCGGACAGGGAACCGGGGAGCTGTTTTTT.

This chain links TRBV5-6 with TRBJ2-7; D is undetermined. CDR1 is SGHDT and CDR2 is YYEEEE in the germline V gene. Trimming left V 3 bases short and J 2 bases short, with 6 bases between. This CDR3 is built from 12 residues. CDR3 DNA: TGTGCCAGCAGCTCGTCCCCCTACGAGCAGTACTTC. Protein: CASSSSPYEQYF. Filled out from reference TRBV5-6 and TRBJ2-7, the complete variable domain reads DAGVTQSPTHLIKTRGQQVTLRCSPKSGHDTVSWYQQALGQGPQFIFQYYEEEERQRGNFPDRFSGHQFPNYSSELNVNALLLGDSALYLCASSSSPYEQYFGPGTRLTVT.

This clone was counted a single time. The V call is TRBV6-6, the J call TRBJ1-2; the D is unclear. CDR1 and CDR2 (germline): MNHNY, SVGAGI (reference sequence). The germline V and J ends were trimmed by 6 bases and 0 bases, with 14 bases remaining between them. This CDR3 has 15 residues. The CDR3 spells CASSGRLLSNYGYTF. DNA for the CDR3: TGTGCCAGCAGCGGACGGCTATTATCTAACTATGGCTACACCTTC.

This clone was recorded once. The chain carries TRBV5-1 and TRBJ2-1; TRBD2 matches at 8 bases. CDR3 length equals 16 residues. The trim removed 3 bases at V and 0 bases at J, leaving 5 bases unmatched. Germline V gene lookup returns CDR1 SGHRS and CDR2 YFSETQ. The CDR3 bases are TGCGCCAGCAGCTCCGGACTAGCATTCTCCTACAATGAGCAGTTCTTC. It specifies CASSSGLAFSYNEQFF.

This chain links TRBV19 with TRBJ2-7; D is perhaps TRBD1 (5 bases). Trimming left V 1 base short and J 2 bases short, with 9 bases between. This CDR3 has 14 amino acids. Germline V gene lookup returns CDR1 LNHDA and CDR2 SQIVND (reference sequence). The CDR3 loop reads CASSIGQTPYEQYF. The CDR3 nucleotides are TGTGCCAGTAGTATAGGACAGACCCCCTACGAGCAGTACTTC.

This chain connects TRBV30 to TRBJ1-3; 7 bases agree with TRBD1. The V segment lost 5 bases and the J segment 2 bases; nucleotides outside the gene matches: 6. Germline assignment: CDR1 GTSNPN and CDR2 SVGIG (reference sequence). CDR3 size: 14 residues. CDR3: CAWVGTVPGNTIYF. CDR3 sequence (DNA): TGTGCCTGGGTCGGGACAGTCCCTGGAAACACCATATATTTT.

The chain links TRBV5-1 to TRBJ2-7; D possibly corresponds to TRBD1 (5 bases). The CDR3 covers 13 residues. V lost 4 bases to trimming and J lost 2 bases, with 10 bases between them. Germline V lookup: CDR1 SGHRS, CDR2 YFSETQ. The CDR3: CASSRDSAYEQYF. DNA for the CDR3: TGCGCCAGCAGCCGCGACAGCGCCTACGAGCAGTACTTC.

V gene TRBV7-2 combines with J gene TRBJ1-2; possible D gene TRBD1, 5 bases. The CDR3 length is 14 residues. Looked up from germline, CDR1 is SGHTA and CDR2 is FQGNSA. Deletions cut 1 base from V and 1 base from J, with 7 bases between. DNA of the CDR3: TGTGCCAGCAGCTTAGGGGGGGGTAACTATGGCTACACCTTC. Its protein product is CASSLGGGNYGYTF.

The chain links TRBV11-2 to TRBJ2-3; D gene uncertain. The length of the CDR3 is 15 residues. The V gene lost 0 bases and the J gene lost 4 bases, with 11 bases spanning the gap. Germline V CDR1 and CDR2: SGHAT, FQNNGV. The CDR3: CASSLDGSFPDTQYF. CDR3 nucleotide sequence: TGTGCCAGCAGCTTAGACGGCTCCTTCCCAGATACGCAGTATTTT.

The chain recombines TRBV11-2 with TRBJ2-2; 7 bases match TRBD2. Unmatched junction bases numbered 9, after V lost 6 bases and J lost 5 bases. The CDR3 is 15 residues long. Germline lookup yields CDR1 SGHAT and CDR2 FQNNGV. The CDR3 here is CASRSRLAETGELFF. The CDR3 nucleotides are TGTGCCAGCAGAAGCCGACTAGCTGAAACCGGGGAGCTGTTTTTT.

V usage is TRBV7-2 and J usage is TRBJ2-3, with D possibly being TRBD2 (6 bases). V was pared by 4 bases and J by 2 bases, with 13 bases between. Germline V gene data show CDR1 as SGHTA and CDR2 as FQGNSA. This CDR3 region has 15 residues. Here the CDR3 reads CASSSPGLSTDTQYF. In nucleotides, the CDR3 is TGTGCCAGCAGCTCTCCGGGACTTTCCACAGATACGCAGTATTTT.

This clone was seen a single time. CDR3 nucleotide sequence: TGTGCCAGCAGTTACGTCGGGGCGAACACTGAAGCTTTCTTT. This sequence encodes CASSYVGANTEAFF. This chain joins TRBV6-5 and TRBJ1-1; a weak D match, TRBD1 (5 bases). The CDR3 length is 14 residues. CDR1 and CDR2 from the germline V gene are MNHEY and SVGAGI. Trimming pared 2 bases from V and 1 base from J, leaving 8 bases between.